Listed below are T cell receptor beta chains from one sample, sequenced in a study of blood T cell repertoires in COVID-19. Data came from immunoSEQ multiplex PCR; TCRdb stores just in-frame clones and leaves some out. The data show about 160,000 clones, with over 75% seen just once and about 6% held by the top ten. Sequencing was performed on PBMCs or T cells enriched from blood (not recorded which). These receptors originate from a middle-aged man who had recovered from COVID-19. CDR3s include the opening cysteine and the closing phenylalanine or tryptophan. The D gene is left open where the match is weak. A row's size may be missing; if present it is once, few, many or a size class.

V,J,D,size,CDR3,DNA
TRBV11-1,TRBJ1-1,NA,few,CASSLIQTGSGTEAFF,TGTGCCAGCAGCTTGATTCAAACAGGGTCAGGCACTGAAGCTTTCTTT
TRBV19,TRBJ2-7,NA,NA,CASSIGAQGEQYF,TGTGCCAGTAGTATTGGGGCACAGGGCGAGCAGTACTTC
TRBV6-1,TRBJ2-3,NA,NA,CASSEEWSAGRTDTQYF,TGTGCCAGCAGTGAAGAGTGGTCCGCGGGACGCACAGATACGCAGTATTTT
TRBV29-1,TRBJ2-1,NA,NA,CSVVGVGDEQFF,TGCAGCGTTGTAGGAGTAGGCGATGAGCAGTTCTTC
TRBV2,TRBJ1-6,TRBD1,NA,CASTKQGSYNSPLHF,TGTGCCAGCACCAAACAGGGGTCCTATAATTCACCCCTCCACTTT
TRBV6-5,TRBJ1-5,NA,NA,CASSYSYGQTNQPQHF,TGTGCCAGCAGTTACTCGTACGGACAGACCAATCAGCCCCAGCATTTT
TRBV7-8,TRBJ2-2,NA,NA,CASSLAVNTGELFF,TGTGCCAGCAGCTTAGCCGTGAACACCGGGGAGCTGTTTTTT
TRBV5-1,TRBJ1-4,TRBD1,NA,CASGPGGQGGEKLFF,TGCGCCAGCGGGCCCGGAGGACAGGGTGGGGAAAAACTGTTTTTT
TRBV2,TRBJ1-5,NA,NA,CASSDGGGGNQPQHF,TGTGCCAGCAGTGACGGTGGGGGGGGAAATCAGCCCCAGCATTTT
TRBV29-1,TRBJ2-2,TRBD1,NA,CSVGQGDTGELFF,TGCAGCGTTGGACAGGGTGACACCGGGGAGCTGTTTTTT
TRBV3-1/TRBV3-2,TRBJ2-4,TRBD2,NA,CASSTTGLAGGHNIQYF,TGTGCCAGCAGCACGACGGGACTAGCGGGGGGCCATAACATTCAGTACTTC
TRBV5-1,TRBJ1-3,TRBD1,NA,CASRPAAGQGDATGNTIYF,TGCGCCAGCAGACCTGCGGCGGGACAGGGGGACGCAACTGGAAACACCATATATTTT
TRBV6-1,TRBJ2-4,NA,NA,CASSAKWFSGLAKNIQYF,TGTGCCAGCAGTGCCAAGTGGTTTAGCGGCCTAGCCAAAAACATTCAGTACTTC
TRBV3-1/TRBV3-2,TRBJ1-2,NA,once,CASSQGGNGYTF,TGTGCCAGCAGCCAGGGAGGGAATGGCTACACCTTC
TRBV10-2,TRBJ2-3,TRBD2,NA,CASRRAGATTDTQYF,TGCGCCAGCAGGAGAGCGGGGGCCACCACAGATACGCAGTATTTT
TRBV21-1,TRBJ1-5,NA,once,CASSKMTLPAVNQPQHF,TGTGCCAGCAGCAAAATGACTCTACCGGCTGTAAATCAGCCCCAGCATTTT
TRBV6-5,TRBJ2-4,NA,once,CASSYSSIQYF,TGTGCCAGCAGTTACTCGAGCATTCAGTACTTC
TRBV3-1/TRBV3-2,TRBJ2-2,NA,NA,CASSRIPGELFF,TGTGCCAGCAGCCGTATCCCCGGGGAGCTGTTTTTT
TRBV27,TRBJ2-5,TRBD2,NA,CASSSYRTSGETQYF,TGTGCCAGCAGTTCCTACCGGACTAGCGGGGAGACCCAGTACTTC
TRBV2,TRBJ2-3,TRBD2,NA,CASSTSGGGHTQYF,TGTGCCAGCAGTACTAGCGGGGGGGGTCATACGCAGTATTTT
TRBV6-4,TRBJ1-5,TRBD1,NA,CASSPGTGNNQPQHF,TGTGCCAGCAGTCCCGGGACAGGGAACAATCAGCCCCAGCATTTT
TRBV29-1,TRBJ1-5,TRBD1,NA,CSVVELDREGVQPQHF,TGCAGCGTTGTAGAATTGGACAGGGAAGGGGTACAGCCCCAGCATTTT
TRBV5-1,TRBJ1-2,TRBD1,NA,CASSFTPGGQGGGYTF,TGCGCCAGCAGCTTCACCCCCGGAGGACAGGGCGGGGGCTACACCTTC
TRBV29-1,TRBJ2-1,TRBD2,once,CSVTGTSSYNEQFF,TGCAGCGTTACCGGGACTAGCTCCTACAATGAGCAGTTCTTC
TRBV10-3,TRBJ1-1,NA,once,CARKEEPNTEAFF,TGTGCCAGAAAGGAGGAACCAAACACTGAAGCTTTCTTT
TRBV9,TRBJ1-3,NA,NA,CASSVESGGTIYF,TGTGCCAGCAGCGTAGAATCGGGGGGCACCATATATTTT
TRBV11-2,TRBJ2-7,NA,NA,CASSLTLAVSYEQYF,TGTGCCAGCAGTCTTACCTTAGCGGTCTCCTACGAGCAGTACTTC
TRBV14,TRBJ1-1,TRBD1,few,CASSLQTGVTEAFF,TGTGCCAGCAGCCTACAGACAGGGGTCACTGAAGCTTTCTTT
TRBV7-9,TRBJ2-2,TRBD1,NA,CASSLGQGITGELFF,TGTGCCAGCAGCTTGGGACAGGGGATCACCGGGGAGCTGTTTTTT